These T cell receptor beta chains were read from a single sample in a study of blood T cell repertoires in COVID-19. The protocol was immunoSEQ multiplex PCR, while the TCRdb copy is restricted to in-frame clones and leaves out a portion. The sample includes approximately 300,000 clones, 80% to 95% seen only once; the top ten take about a fifth. Sequencing was carried out using PBMCs or T cells enriched from blood (not recorded which). These receptors were obtained from a woman in her twenties or thirties who had recovered from COVID-19. Each CDR3 is given with its conserved first and last residue. A D gene is named only where the DNA matches it firmly. Only some rows state a clone size, as once, few, many or a class for expanded clones.

abundance,d_gene,len,j_gene,v_gene,CDR3nt,CDR3aa
NA,NA,14,TRBJ2-5,TRBV18,TGTGCCAGCTCACCAGATGGCCCCCAAGAGACCCAGTACTTC,CASSPDGPQETQYF
NA,NA,16,TRBJ2-1,TRBV6-2/TRBV6-3,TGTGCCAGCAGTTACTCACGGGGGAACTCCTACAATGAGCAGTTCTTC,CASSYSRGNSYNEQFF
NA,NA,15,TRBJ1-1,TRBV9,TGTGCCAGCAGCATCATTCAGGGCCCTGGGACTGAAGCTTTCTTT,CASSIIQGPGTEAFF
NA,NA,13,TRBJ1-1,TRBV27,TGTGCCAGCAGTCCGCGGTTGAACACTGAAGCTTTCTTT,CASSPRLNTEAFF
NA,TRBD1,14,TRBJ1-1,TRBV30,TGTGCCTGGAGTGTAACAGGGGCGGGCACTGAAGCTTTCTTT,CAWSVTGAGTEAFF
NA,NA,11,TRBJ1-1,TRBV29-1,TGCAGCGTTGAATCAAACACTGAAGCTTTCTTT,CSVESNTEAFF
NA,NA,12,TRBJ2-7,TRBV7-9,TGTGCCAGCAGCCCGTGGACGGGATTCCAGTACTTC,CASSPWTGFQYF
NA,NA,15,TRBJ1-6,TRBV7-2,TGTGCCAGCAGCCCCGCTGCGACACCGAATTCACCCCTCCACTTT,CASSPAATPNSPLHF
NA,NA,13,TRBJ1-1,TRBV13,TGTGCCAGCAGCCCGGGAATGAACACTGAAGCTTTCTTT,CASSPGMNTEAFF
once,NA,13,TRBJ1-2,TRBV11-2,TGTGCCAGCAGCTCGTATGTAGGGGGTGGCTACACCTTC,CASSSYVGGGYTF
NA,NA,12,TRBJ1-2,TRBV12-3/TRBV12-4,TGTGCCAGCAGTTATCGGGACTATGGCTACACCTTC,CASSYRDYGYTF
once,TRBD1,16,TRBJ2-2,TRBV3-1/TRBV3-2,TGTGCCAGCAGCCAAGGGGGACAGGGCCGCACCGGGGAGCTGTTTTTT,CASSQGGQGRTGELFF
NA,TRBD1,15,TRBJ1-1,TRBV18,TGTGCCAGCTCACGTGAATCACAGGGGGCCACTGAAGCTTTCTTT,CASSRESQGATEAFF
NA,NA,12,TRBJ2-3,TRBV29-1,TGCAGCGTTGAGGAAGGGGGAGAGGGGCAGTATTTT,CSVEEGGEGQYF
few,NA,15,TRBJ2-2,TRBV10-3,TGTGCCATCAGTGAGCAGGGGAGGAACACCGGGGAGCTGTTTTTT,CAISEQGRNTGELFF
NA,NA,15,TRBJ1-3,TRBV6-2/TRBV6-3,TGTGCCAGCAGTTACGGCGGGAGCTCTGGAAACACCATATATTTT,CASSYGGSSGNTIYF
NA,TRBD1,12,TRBJ1-1,TRBV30,TGTGCCTGGAGTGTACAGGGGGCTTTAGCTTTCTTT,CAWSVQGALAFF
NA,TRBD1,15,TRBJ1-2,TRBV28,TGTGCCAGCAGTCCTGGGACAGGGGTCCTCTATGGCTACACCTTC,CASSPGTGVLYGYTF
NA,TRBD1,14,TRBJ1-1,TRBV7-9,TGTGCCAGCAGCGGGGACAGCGTGAACACTGAAGCTTTCTTT,CASSGDSVNTEAFF
NA,TRBD2,16,TRBJ2-3,TRBV5-1,TGCGCCAGCAGCCTCTTTAGCCGGGGGGGCACAGATACGCAGTATTTT,CASSLFSRGGTDTQYF
NA,TRBD1,16,TRBJ2-5,TRBV5-1,TGCGCCAGCAGCCCCGGAGCCCAGACAGGGTTGGAGACCCAGTACTTC,CASSPGAQTGLETQYF
few,NA,15,TRBJ1-2,TRBV21-1,TGTGCCAGCACCAAAAGAGGGTCCCTGAACTATGGCTACACCTTC,CASTKRGSLNYGYTF